This TCR beta chain was found in a study of shared clonotypes between healthy human individuals. Looking at the study overall: For every donor, three CD4 naive, three CD4 memory, two CD8 naive and one CD8 memory plates were used.

Trimming removed 3 bases from V and 1 base from J, with 11 bases in between. CDR3 length: 15 residues. Looked up from germline, CDR1 is SNHLY and CDR2 is FYNNEI. Profiled with immunoSEQ multiplex PCR; TCRdb holds only in-frame clones, not every one. The table lists about 1,500,000 clones, approximately 96% of them singletons. Worth noting for this clone: Its antigen is unidentified.

General study results and limits: Clonotype sharing among donors was thought likely to change with sequencing depth. Clonotypes shared by all four donors outscored non-shared clonotypes in generation probability.

The chain uses TRBV2 and TRBJ2-3; D is perhaps TRBD2 (6 bases). Source material: naive CD4+ T cells sorted from blood. Sample subset: CD45RA+ positively selected. The sequence came from a man aged 30-40 years in good health. This CDR3 reads CASSEVADRTDTQYF. In nucleotides, the CDR3 is TGTGCCAGCAGTGAGGTAGCGGACCGCACAGATACGCAGTATTTT.